The 9 T cell receptor beta chains reported below all come from one sample, sequenced in a study of T cells in Graves' hyperthyroidism and ophthalmopathy. Amplification of TCR beta CDR3 regions was performed using RNA transcripts as template. A first-round RT-PCR of the TCR CDR3 used the HTBI primer set. TCRdb reanalysed the multiplex PCR reads using MiXCR and keeps one entry per CDR3 protein. The sample lists almost 600,000 distinct CDR3 sequences, approximately 15% occurring once. Sequencing was carried out using blood. The receptors stem from a woman under 40 with Graves' hyperthyroidism that later progressed to Graves' ophthalmopathy.

This clonotype has ten or more counts. As DNA, the CDR3 is TGTGCCAGCAGCTTAGAGTTGAATGAGCAGTTCTTC. Its translation: CASSLELNEQFF. V is TRBV11-2 and J is TRBJ2-1; D uncertain. CDR1 is SGHAT, CDR2 FQNNGV, per germline. The germline V and J ends were trimmed by 0 bases and 7 bases, with 4 bases remaining between them. This CDR3 is built from 12 residues.

This chain uses TRBV5-1 with TRBJ2-1; 7 nucleotides line up with TRBD1. Per the germline V gene, CDR1 is SGHRS and CDR2 is YFSETQ. The CDR3 length is 16 residues. The J segment lost 2 bases and the V segment lost 7 bases, leaving 12 bases of the junction unmatched. CDR3 region: CASLPEGASPYNEQFF. In nucleotides, the CDR3 is TGCGCCAGCCTCCCCGAGGGGGCAAGCCCCTACAATGAGCAGTTCTTC.

This clonotype was counted at least ten times. The rearrangement uses TRBV20-1 and TRBJ2-3, with 9 bases that match TRBD2. Germline lookup yields CDR1 DFQATT and CDR2 SNEGSKA (reference sequence). This CDR3 has 15 amino acids. Losses at the gene ends were 4 bases for V and 2 bases for J; bases not matched to a gene: 7. The CDR3 sequence is CSATRPSGVTDTQYF. CDR3 nucleotides: TGCAGTGCTACCAGACCTAGCGGGGTCACAGATACGCAGTATTTT.

This clonotype was detected ten times or more. The V gene is TRBV29-1, the J gene TRBJ1-2; 7 bases line up with TRBD1. The CDR3 has 15 amino acids. V was pared by 6 bases and J by 6 bases, with 16 bases of the junction left unmatched. CDR1 SQVTM and CDR2 ANQGSEA come from the germline V gene. The CDR3 DNA reads TGCAGCGTCGAACAGGCCTGGACAGGTACTAATGGCTACACCTTC. Its protein product is CSVEQAWTGTNGYTF. The whole variable domain, filled in from reference TRBV29-1 and TRBJ1-2, reads SAVISQKPSRDICQRGTSLTIQCQVDSQVTMMFWYRQQPGQSLTLIATANQGSEATYESGFVIDKFPISRPNLTFSTLTVSNMSPEDSSIYLCSVEQAWTGTNGYTFGSGTRLTVV.

This clonotype occurred many times. This chain links TRBV6-1 with TRBJ2-2; no reliable D call. V was trimmed by 1 base and J by 1 base, leaving 7 bases between them. Germline lookup yields CDR1 MNHNS and CDR2 SASEGT. This CDR3 has 15 amino acids. The DNA of the CDR3 is TGTGCCAGCAGTGAAGGGCAGGTGAACACCGGGGAGCTGTTTTTT. Its protein is CASSEGQVNTGELFF.

Many counts were recorded for this clonotype. This chain joins TRBV7-2 and TRBJ1-2; 8 bases map to TRBD1. CDR1 is SGHTA and CDR2 is FQGNSA in the germline V gene. This CDR3 has 15 amino acids. J gave up 4 bases and V 8 bases, and 12 bases lay outside the gene matches. The CDR3 region is CASRPAGQETYGYTF. In nucleotides, the CDR3 is TGTGCCAGCCGCCCGGCGGGACAGGAGACCTATGGCTACACCTTC.

This clonotype was detected a few times. The chain carries TRBV19 and TRBJ1-5; weak D call: TRBD1 (5 bases). This CDR3 region has 13 residues. Germline lookup yields CDR1 LNHDA and CDR2 SQIVND (reference sequence). The V gene lost 1 base and the J gene lost 7 bases, with 8 bases spanning the gap. CDR3 residues: CASSIGEGQPQHF. The CDR3 nucleotides are TGTGCCAGTAGTATAGGGGAGGGGCAGCCCCAGCATTTT. The full variable domain, completed using reference TRBV19 and TRBJ1-5, is DGGITQSPKYLFRKEGQNVTLSCEQNLNHDAMYWYRQDPGQGLRLIYYSQIVNDFQKGDIAEGYSVSREKKESFPLTVTSAQKNPTAFYLCASSIGEGQPQHFGDGTRLSIL.

This clonotype was observed at least ten times. The chain couples TRBV19 to TRBJ2-7; a possible D gene is TRBD1 (6 bases). The CDR3 runs to 12 residues. Germline CDR1 and CDR2: LNHDA and SQIVND (reference sequence). V gave up 6 bases and J gave up 5 bases, with 11 bases separating them. The CDR3 sequence is CASRRQDHEQYF. The CDR3 bases are TGTGCCAGTAGGAGACAGGACCACGAGCAGTACTTC.

This clonotype was observed many times. V usage is TRBV6-1 and J usage is TRBJ1-1; D is uncertain. CDR3 size: 13 residues. In germline, CDR1 is MNHNS, CDR2 SASEGT. The V and J ends lost 5 bases and 4 bases respectively, with 11 bases between them. This chain's CDR3 is CASSHSNPTEAFF. The DNA of the CDR3 is TGTGCCAGCAGTCATTCCAATCCCACTGAAGCTTTCTTT.